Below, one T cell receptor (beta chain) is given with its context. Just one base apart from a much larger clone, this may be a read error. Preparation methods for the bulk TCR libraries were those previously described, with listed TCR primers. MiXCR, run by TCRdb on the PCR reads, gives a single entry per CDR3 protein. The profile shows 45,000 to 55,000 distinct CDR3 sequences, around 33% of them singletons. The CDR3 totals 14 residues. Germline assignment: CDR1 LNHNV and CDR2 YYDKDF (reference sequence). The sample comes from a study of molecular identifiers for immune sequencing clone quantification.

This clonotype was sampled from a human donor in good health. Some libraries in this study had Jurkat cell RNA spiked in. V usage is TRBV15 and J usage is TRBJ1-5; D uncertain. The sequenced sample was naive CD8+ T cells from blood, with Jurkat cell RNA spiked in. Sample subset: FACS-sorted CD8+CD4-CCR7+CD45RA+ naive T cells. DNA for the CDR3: TGTGCCACCAGCAGAGATTTTAGCAATCAGCCCCAGCTTTTT. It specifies CATSRDFSNQPQLF.